These T cell receptor beta chains were read from a single sample in a study of Ad26.COV2.S vaccination and SARS-CoV-2 variants. Clones were read by immunoSEQ multiplex PCR, and TCRdb kept only the in-frame ones, dropping some. This repertoire shows about 350,000 clones, 85% found once; its top ten account for less than 4%. The specimen was peripheral blood, collected in a trial of Ad26.COV2.S vaccine versus placebo. Receptors were obtained from a person between 18 and 65 years old who received the Ad26.COV2.S COVID-19 vaccine or a placebo. CDR3s include the opening cysteine and the closing phenylalanine or tryptophan. D genes are given only for firm matches. Rows may omit the clone size; those that give it use once, few, many or a size class.

J: TRBJ1-1; size: -; D: -; V: TRBV19; CDR3: CASSVDMVMNTEAFF; DNA: TGTGCCAGTAGTGTCGACATGGTAATGAACACTGAAGCTTTCTTT
J: TRBJ2-3; size: -; D: -; V: TRBV5-1; CDR3: CASSLGGSTDTQYF; DNA: TGCGCCAGCAGCTTGGGAGGGAGCACAGATACGCAGTATTTT
J: TRBJ1-1; size: -; D: -; V: TRBV2; CDR3: CASSPRGRDTEAFF; DNA: TGTGCCAGCAGCCCCCGGGGAAGGGACACTGAAGCTTTCTTT
J: TRBJ2-3; size: -; D: TRBD2; V: TRBV3-1/TRBV3-2; CDR3: CASSSLARAGDTQYF; DNA: TGTGCCAGCAGCTCACTAGCGAGGGCAGGAGATACGCAGTATTTT
J: TRBJ2-3; size: -; D: -; V: TRBV28; CDR3: CASSSPYSTDTQYF; DNA: TGTGCCAGCAGTTCCCCTTATAGCACAGATACGCAGTATTTT
J: TRBJ2-2; size: once; D: TRBD1; V: TRBV5-8; CDR3: CASSISGTGYSGELFF; DNA: TGTGCCAGCAGCATCTCCGGGACAGGGTATTCCGGGGAGCTGTTTTTT
J: TRBJ2-1; size: -; D: -; V: TRBV28; CDR3: CASIAGGVGNEQFF; DNA: TGTGCCAGCATCGCTGGGGGAGTTGGTAATGAGCAGTTCTTC
J: TRBJ1-1; size: -; D: -; V: TRBV6-1; CDR3: CASSEQYRRVNTEAFF; DNA: TGTGCCAGCAGTGAGCAGTACAGACGAGTTAACACTGAAGCTTTCTTT
J: TRBJ1-2; size: -; D: TRBD1; V: TRBV7-2; CDR3: CASSLTGVIVDGYTF; DNA: TGTGCCAGCAGCTTGACAGGGGTGATTGTCGATGGCTACACCTTC
J: TRBJ2-6; size: -; D: -; V: TRBV2; CDR3: CASSPTYSGANVLTF; DNA: TGTGCCAGCAGTCCGACGTACTCTGGGGCCAACGTCCTGACTTTC
J: TRBJ2-3; size: -; D: -; V: TRBV6-2/TRBV6-3; CDR3: CASSMSTDTQYF; DNA: TGTGCCAGCAGTATGAGCACAGATACGCAGTATTTT
J: TRBJ2-7; size: -; D: -; V: TRBV28; CDR3: CASRAGGTRTSYEQYF; DNA: TGTGCCAGCAGAGCAGGAGGAACAAGAACTAGCTACGAGCAGTACTTC
J: TRBJ2-1; size: few; D: -; V: TRBV21-1; CDR3: CASSKGDPGQSYNEQFF; DNA: TGTGCCAGCAGCAAAGGAGACCCGGGACAGTCCTACAATGAGCAGTTCTTC
J: TRBJ2-2; size: -; D: -; V: TRBV28; CDR3: CAILGGLNTGELFF; DNA: TGTGCCATCCTAGGGGGGCTGAACACCGGGGAGCTGTTTTTT
J: TRBJ1-5; size: few; D: -; V: TRBV28; CDR3: CASGGVGGYSNQPQHF; DNA: TGTGCCAGCGGTGGAGTTGGTGGGTATAGCAATCAGCCCCAGCATTTT
J: TRBJ2-3; size: -; D: TRBD2; V: TRBV6-5; CDR3: CASSLGLAGSTDTQYF; DNA: TGTGCCAGCAGTTTGGGACTAGCGGGGTCGACAGATACGCAGTATTTT
J: TRBJ2-2; size: few; D: TRBD1; V: TRBV18; CDR3: CASSPRDRGSDGELFF; DNA: TGTGCCAGCTCACCCCGGGACAGGGGGTCAGACGGGGAGCTGTTTTTT
J: TRBJ2-7; size: -; D: -; V: TRBV2; CDR3: CASSGGRTYEQYF; DNA: TGTGCCAGCAGTGGGGGTCGTACCTACGAGCAGTACTTC
J: TRBJ2-3; size: -; D: -; V: TRBV6-5; CDR3: CASSYAAGPTDTQYF; DNA: TGTGCCAGCAGTTACGCGGCGGGCCCTACAGATACGCAGTATTTT
J: TRBJ2-7; size: -; D: -; V: TRBV2; CDR3: CASSEFRATYEQYF; DNA: TGTGCCAGCAGTGAGTTCAGAGCTACCTACGAGCAGTACTTC
J: TRBJ2-2; size: -; D: TRBD1; V: TRBV18; CDR3: CASQDRLRTGELFF; DNA: TGTGCCAGCCAGGACAGGCTCCGCACCGGGGAGCTGTTTTTT
J: TRBJ1-1; size: -; D: -; V: TRBV5-4; CDR3: CASSRGRENTEAFF; DNA: TGTGCCAGCAGCAGGGGACGGGAGAACACTGAAGCTTTCTTT
J: TRBJ1-1; size: -; D: TRBD1; V: TRBV25-1; CDR3: CASSVFRGSNTEAFF; DNA: TGTGCCAGCAGTGTTTTCAGGGGGAGTAACACTGAAGCTTTCTTT
J: TRBJ2-5; size: once; D: TRBD2; V: TRBV11-2; CDR3: CASSLGLGLADGETQYF; DNA: TGTGCCAGCAGCCTCGGACTGGGACTAGCGGACGGAGAGACCCAGTACTTC